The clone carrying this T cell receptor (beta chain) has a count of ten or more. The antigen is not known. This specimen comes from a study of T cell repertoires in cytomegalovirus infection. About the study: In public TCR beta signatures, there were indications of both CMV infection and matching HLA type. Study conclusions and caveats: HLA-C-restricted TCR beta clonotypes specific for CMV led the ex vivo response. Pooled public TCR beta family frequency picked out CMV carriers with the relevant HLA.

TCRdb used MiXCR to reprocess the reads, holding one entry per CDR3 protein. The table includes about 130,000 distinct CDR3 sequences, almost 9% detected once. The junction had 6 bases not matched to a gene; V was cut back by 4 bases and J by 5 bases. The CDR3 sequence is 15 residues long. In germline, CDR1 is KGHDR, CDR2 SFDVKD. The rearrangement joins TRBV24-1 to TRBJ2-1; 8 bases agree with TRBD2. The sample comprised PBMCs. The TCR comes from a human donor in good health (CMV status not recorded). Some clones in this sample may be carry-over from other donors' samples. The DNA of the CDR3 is TGTGCCACCAGTGAGTGGTTCGGGGGGGACAATGAGCAGTTCTTC. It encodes CATSEWFGGDNEQFF.